The present entry profiles one TCR beta chain with its context. Its antigen is not identified. The CDR3 extends over 14 amino acids. Trimming removed 5 bases from V and 4 bases from J, with 13 bases in between. Germline V gene sequence: CDR1 MDHEN, CDR2 SYDVKM. This sample is part of a study of cytomegalovirus exposure and HLA in healthy donors. Notes on the study in general: Trimming of TCR beta V- and J-genes showed a link, identified in a later analysis, to a missense DCLRE1C variant. Available immune exposure information was restricted to CMV serostatus only. In vitro, three CMV-associated chains proved specific for CMV antigens.

Healthy donors of bone marrow made up the group. The PCR had 60 Vbeta and 13 Jbeta primers. This table comes from immunoSEQ multiplex PCR, and its TCRdb copy is limited to in-frame clones, with some not included. The data contain about 180,000 clones, about 80% of them singletons. Input material: PBMCs. V and J are TRBV28 and TRBJ2-3; perhaps TRBD1 as D (5 bases). This TCR was recovered from a man in his forties or fifties in good health and CMV-seronegative. CDR3 DNA: TGTGCCAGCAGTCCTCCCCAGGGTGCAGATACGCAGTATTTT. It translates to CASSPPQGADTQYF. Drawing the rest from reference TRBV28 and TRBJ2-3, the complete variable domain is DVKVTQSSRYLVKRTGEKVFLECVQDMDHENMFWYRQDPGLGLRLIYFSYDVKMKEKGDIPEGYSVSREKKERFSLILESASTNQTSMYLCASSPPQGADTQYFGPGTRLTVL.